This T cell receptor (beta chain) was recorded in a study of response to subunit inactivated influenza vaccine. The study's findings and limits: Authors suggested each seasonal influenza vaccination recruits few new T cells.

TCRdb re-called the RT-PCR reads with MiXCR, one entry per CDR3 protein. This sample has 450,000 to 550,000 distinct CDR3 sequences; around 25% occur once, and the top ten carry approximately 2%. A note on this clonotype: Its antigen is unknown.

The junction had 13 bases not matched to a gene; V was cut back by 1 base and J by 2 bases. In germline, CDR1 is SGHNT, CDR2 YYREEE (reference sequence). CDR3 length equals 19 residues. The chain recombines TRBV5-4 with TRBJ1-4, with 8 bases lining up with TRBD1. The material was CD4+ T cells sorted from PBMCs, obtained 5 to 6 days after vaccination. The receptor's source is a man aged 45 to 65 who received an inactivated influenza vaccine. CDR3 nucleotide sequence: TGTGCCAGCAGCTTGCTGTCAGGGGGCAGCAGCTCGACTAATGAAAAACTGTTTTTT. This codes for CASSLLSGGSSSTNEKLFF. Full variable domain (remainder filled in from reference TRBV5-4 and TRBJ1-4): ETGVTQSPTHLIKTRGQQVTLRCSSQSGHNTVSWYQQALGQGPQFIFQYYREEENGRGNFPPRFSGLQFPNYSSELNVNALELDDSALYLCASSLLSGGSSSTNEKLFFGSGTQLSVL.